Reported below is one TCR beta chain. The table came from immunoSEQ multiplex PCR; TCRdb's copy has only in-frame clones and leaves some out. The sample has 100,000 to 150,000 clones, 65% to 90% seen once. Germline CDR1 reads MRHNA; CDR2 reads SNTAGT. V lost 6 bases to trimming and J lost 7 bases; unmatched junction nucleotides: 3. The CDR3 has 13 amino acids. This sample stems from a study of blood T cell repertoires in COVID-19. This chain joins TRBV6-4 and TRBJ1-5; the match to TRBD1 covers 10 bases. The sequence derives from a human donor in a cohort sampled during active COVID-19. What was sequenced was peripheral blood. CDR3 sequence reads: CASSRTGGQPQHF. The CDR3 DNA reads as TGTGCCAGCAGCCGGACAGGGGGGCAGCCCCAGCATTTT.